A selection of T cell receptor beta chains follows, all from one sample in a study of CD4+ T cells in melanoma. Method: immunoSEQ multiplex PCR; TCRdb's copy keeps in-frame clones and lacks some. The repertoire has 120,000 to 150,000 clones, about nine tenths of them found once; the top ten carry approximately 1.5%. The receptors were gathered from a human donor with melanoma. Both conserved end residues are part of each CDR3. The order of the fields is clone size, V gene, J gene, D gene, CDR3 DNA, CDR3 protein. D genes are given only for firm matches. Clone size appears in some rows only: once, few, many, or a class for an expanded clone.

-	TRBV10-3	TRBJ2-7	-	TGTGCCATCAGTGAGCTTGAGGAATCCTACGAGCAGTACTTC	CAISELEESYEQYF
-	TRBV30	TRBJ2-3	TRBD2	TGTGCCTGGAGTTGGACTAGCGGGGGGGCGAATACGCAGTATTTT	CAWSWTSGGANTQYF
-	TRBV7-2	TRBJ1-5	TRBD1	TGTGCCAGCAGCGGGGACAGGGGGAGTCAGCCCCAGCATTTT	CASSGDRGSQPQHF
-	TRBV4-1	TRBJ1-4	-	TGCGCCAGCAGTCGGTCACCCAGGAATGAAAAACTGTTTTTT	CASSRSPRNEKLFF
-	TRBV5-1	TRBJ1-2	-	TGCGCCAGCAGCTTGTTTGCGGGCTTCCGGGAGGGCTACACCTTC	CASSLFAGFREGYTF
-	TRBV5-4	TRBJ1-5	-	TGTGCCAGCAGCTGGGGGCCGGATCAGCCCCAGCATTTT	CASSWGPDQPQHF
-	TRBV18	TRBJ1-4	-	TGTGCCAGCTCTGGTCAGGGCAATCTTCCGGAGAATGAAAAACTGTTTTTT	CASSGQGNLPENEKLFF
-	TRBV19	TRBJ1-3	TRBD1	TGTGCCAGTAGTGCACAGGGGTCTACAGGGGGAAACACCATATATTTT	CASSAQGSTGGNTIYF
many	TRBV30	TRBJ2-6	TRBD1	TGTGCCTGGAGTCGGGACAGGTCATCCTCTGGGGCCAACGTCCTGACTTTC	CAWSRDRSSSGANVLTF
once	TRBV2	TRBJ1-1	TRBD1	TGTGCCAGCAGATTGTCAGGGGGCGCAGGTAACACTGAAGCTTTCTTT	CASRLSGGAGNTEAFF
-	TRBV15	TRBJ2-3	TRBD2	TGTGCCACCAGCAGATTTACCGGGACTAGCGGTAACACAGATACGCAGTATTTT	CATSRFTGTSGNTDTQYF
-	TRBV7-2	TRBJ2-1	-	TGTGCCAGCAGCTTCGGGCCTACAAACAATGAGCAGTTCTTC	CASSFGPTNNEQFF
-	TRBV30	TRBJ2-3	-	TGTGCCTGGGCCGGAGGGGGCACAGATACGCAGTATTTT	CAWAGGGTDTQYF
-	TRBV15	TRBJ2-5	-	TGTGCCACCAGCGGGCGGCTAGCGATGGAGACCCAGTACTTC	CATSGRLAMETQYF
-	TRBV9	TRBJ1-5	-	TGTGCCAGCATTCTCAGGAAAAACCATCAGCCCCAGCATTTT	CASILRKNHQPQHF
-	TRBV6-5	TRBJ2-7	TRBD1	TGTGCCAGCACTGACGACAGGGGTAACGAGCAGTACTTC	CASTDDRGNEQYF
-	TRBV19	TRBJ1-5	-	TGTGCCAGCCGCTCAGAGAGGAATCAGCCCCAGCATTTT	CASRSERNQPQHF
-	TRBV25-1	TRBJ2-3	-	TGTGCCAGCAGCGGGACGGCCTCTAGCACAGATACGCAGTATTTT	CASSGTASSTDTQYF
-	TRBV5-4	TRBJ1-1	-	TGTGCCAGCAGCGGAGAGGGTTATGACACTGAAGCTTTCTTT	CASSGEGYDTEAFF
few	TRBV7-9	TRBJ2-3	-	TGTGCCAGCAGCCGAGAGGCGGGGGCGGCAGATACGCAGTATTTT	CASSREAGAADTQYF
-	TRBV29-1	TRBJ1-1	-	TGCAGCGTTGGGGGGGCGGTGAATCTTGAAGCTTTCTTT	CSVGGAVNLEAFF
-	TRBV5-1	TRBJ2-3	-	TGCGCCAGCAGCCCCCGGCAGATTAGCACAGATACGCAGTATTTT	CASSPRQISTDTQYF
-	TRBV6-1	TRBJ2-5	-	TGTGCCAGCAGTGCCATAATCCAAGAGACCCAGTACTTC	CASSAIIQETQYF
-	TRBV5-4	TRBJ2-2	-	TGTGCCAGCAGCTTGTATCGGGGGTCGAACACCGGGGAGCTGTTTTTT	CASSLYRGSNTGELFF
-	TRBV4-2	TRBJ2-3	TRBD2	TGTGCCAGCAGCCAAGCACTAGCGACTAGCACAGATACGCAGTATTTT	CASSQALATSTDTQYF
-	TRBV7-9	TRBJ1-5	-	TGTGCCAGCAGCTTAGCCAACGGCGGCAGGGAAGGGGACCAGCCCCAGCATTTT	CASSLANGGREGDQPQHF
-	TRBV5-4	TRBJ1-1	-	TGTGCCAGCAGCTCGAAGGGCTCTAAGGTGGGTGAAGCTTTCTTT	CASSSKGSKVGEAFF
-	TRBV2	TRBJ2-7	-	TGTGCCAGCAGTGAACAGGGTGGTTGGCAGTACTTC	CASSEQGGWQYF
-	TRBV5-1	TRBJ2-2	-	TGCGCCAGCAGCTTGGTGGGGGGCTCGAACACCGGGGAGCTGTTTTTT	CASSLVGGSNTGELFF
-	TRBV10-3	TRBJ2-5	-	TGTGCCATCAGTACGACAGAGCAAGAGACCCAGTACTTC	CAISTTEQETQYF
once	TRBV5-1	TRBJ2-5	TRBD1	TGCGCCAGCAGCTCCACCGGGACAGGGGGCGAGACCCAGTACTTC	CASSSTGTGGETQYF
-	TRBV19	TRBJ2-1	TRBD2	TGTGCCAGCTTGGCGGCTAGCGGGGGGTCCTACAATGAGCAGTTCTTC	CASLAASGGSYNEQFF